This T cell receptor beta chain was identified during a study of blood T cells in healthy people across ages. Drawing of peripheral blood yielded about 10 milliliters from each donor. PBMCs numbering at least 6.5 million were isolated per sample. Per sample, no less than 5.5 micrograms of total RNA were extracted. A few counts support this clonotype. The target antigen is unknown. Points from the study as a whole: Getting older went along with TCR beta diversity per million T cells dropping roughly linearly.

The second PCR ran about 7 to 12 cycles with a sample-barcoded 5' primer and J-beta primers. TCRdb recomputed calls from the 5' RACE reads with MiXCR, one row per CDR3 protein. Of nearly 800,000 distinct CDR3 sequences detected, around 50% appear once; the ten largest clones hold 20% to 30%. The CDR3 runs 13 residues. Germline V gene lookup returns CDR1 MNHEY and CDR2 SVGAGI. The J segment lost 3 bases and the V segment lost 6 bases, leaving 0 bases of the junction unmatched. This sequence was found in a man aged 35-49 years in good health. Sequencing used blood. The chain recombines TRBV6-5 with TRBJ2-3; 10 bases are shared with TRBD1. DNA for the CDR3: TGTGCCAGCAGGGACAGGGGGACAGATACGCAGTATTTT. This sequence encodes CASRDRGTDTQYF.